This T cell receptor (beta chain) came from a study of technical replicates of blood from a handful of donors. The data were produced by immunoSEQ multiplex PCR, yet TCRdb's version contains in-frame clones alone and is incomplete. Of nearly 95,000 clones listed, 95% to 97% were seen once; the top ten hold about 0.39%. The CDR3 sequence is 13 residues long. V was pared by 0 bases and J by 6 bases, with 6 bases between. Germline values: CDR1 SGHNT, CDR2 YENEEA. Source material: T cells isolated from PBMCs. The rearrangement links TRBV11-3 to TRBJ2-1; D unresolved. The sequence derives from a human donor in good health. The DNA for the CDR3 is TGTGCCAGCAGCTTAGAGAGGCCCAATGAGCAGTTCTTC. Its protein product is CASSLERPNEQFF.